Shown below are 18 T cell receptor beta chains from a single sample sequenced in a study of blood T cell repertoires in COVID-19. Produced via immunoSEQ multiplex PCR; TCRdb's table is partial and in-frame only. The sample has 200,000 to 300,000 clones, roughly 82% seen once. The material sequenced was peripheral blood. These receptors came from a woman aged 65 to 85 with acute or convalescent COVID-19.

A note on this clone: Other DNA sequences in this sample translate to the same CDR3. The chain links TRBV28 to TRBJ1-2; D possibly corresponds to TRBD1 (5 bases). Germline V gene data show CDR1 as MDHEN and CDR2 as SYDVKM. This CDR3 is 12 amino acids long. Trimming left V 5 bases short and J 5 bases short, with 9 bases between. Here the CDR3 DNA reads TGTGCCAGCAGTCAAGGGGATTATGGCTACACCTTC. The encoded protein is CASSQGDYGYTF.

This clone was counted once. V gene TRBV6-5 combines with J gene TRBJ1-3, with 8 positions matching TRBD1. The ends lost 8 bases at V and 1 base at J; junction bases unmatched: 1. Germline V gene sequence: CDR1 MNHEY, CDR2 SVGAGI. CDR3 length: 13 residues. The CDR3 DNA is TGTGCCAGCCGGACAGGGTCTGGAAACACCATATATTTT. As protein: CASRTGSGNTIYF.

The chain couples TRBV5-1 to TRBJ2-5; 10 bases are a match to TRBD2. CDR3 length: 15 residues. Germline V gene sequence: CDR1 SGHRS, CDR2 YFSETQ. The V gene end was trimmed by 1 base and the J gene end by 4 bases; junction bases not matched to a gene: 4. The DNA of the CDR3 is TGCGCCAGCAGCTTGATAACTAGCGGGGCAGAGACCCAGTACTTC. Protein: CASSLITSGAETQYF.

V gene TRBV28 combines with J gene TRBJ2-1; the D gene is possibly TRBD1 (5 bases). CDR1 is MDHEN and CDR2 is SYDVKM in the germline V gene. V lost 5 bases, J lost 10 bases, and 21 bases lay in between. The CDR3 contains 15 residues. CDR3 loop: CASSAGHLTSGEQFF. The CDR3 DNA reads as TGTGCCAGCAGTGCTGGACACCTAACTTCAGGGGAGCAGTTCTTC.

V gene TRBV6-6 combines with J gene TRBJ2-7; D perhaps matches TRBD1 (6 bases). CDR1 and CDR2 (germline): MNHNY, SVGAGI (reference sequence). Trimming removed 8 bases from V and 1 base from J, with 15 bases in between. CDR3 length: 14 residues. DNA for the CDR3: TGTGCCAGCTATGAGGACAGTAGATCCTACGAGCAGTACTTC. This encodes CASYEDSRSYEQYF.

The V and J genes are TRBV3-1 (or the pseudogene TRBV3-2) and TRBJ2-7, with 7 positions matching TRBD1. The CDR3 sequence is 13 residues long. Germline lookup yields CDR1 LGHDT and CDR2 YNNKEL (reference sequence). J gave up 0 bases and V 10 bases, and 6 bases lay outside the gene matches. The chain's CDR3 is CATGGDSSYEQYF. Here the CDR3 DNA reads TGTGCCACTGGTGGGGACAGCTCCTACGAGCAGTACTTC.

This clone has just one count. The chain couples TRBV6-5 to TRBJ1-2, with a weak D call TRBD1 (5 bases). V was trimmed by 5 bases and J by 8 bases, leaving 21 bases between them. The CDR3 consists of 15 residues. Germline V gives CDR1 MNHEY, CDR2 SVGAGI. The CDR3 spells CASSLRGGDVYGYTF. CDR3 DNA: TGTGCCAGCAGTCTCCGCGGGGGGGACGTTTACGGCTACACCTTC.

The chain is built from TRBV5-6 and TRBJ1-2, with a possible D match to TRBD1 (5 bases). Germline CDR1 reads SGHDT; CDR2 reads YYEEEE. This CDR3 is built from 16 residues. V shed 3 bases and J shed 0 bases, with 15 bases lying between them. The CDR3 DNA is TGTGCCAGCAGCTCGACGAGGCGGGGGACTAACTATGGCTACACCTTC. As protein: CASSSTRRGTNYGYTF.

The chain couples TRBV29-1 to TRBJ2-3, with TRBD1 as a possible D gene (6 bases). The CDR3 has 15 amino acids. The germline V gene encodes CDR1 SQVTM and CDR2 ANQGSEA. Deletions cut 0 bases from V and 4 bases from J, with 14 bases between. The CDR3 bases are TGCAGCGTTGAAGATCGGACAGAAAGCGCAGATACGCAGTATTTT. Translation: CSVEDRTESADTQYF.

The chain has TRBV29-1 and TRBJ2-5, with D possibly being TRBD2 (5 bases). Germline CDR1 SQVTM, CDR2 ANQGSEA. CDR3 length: 14 residues. V was cut by 1 base and J by 5 bases, with 14 bases left in between. The CDR3 DNA sequence: TGCAGCGTTGAAGTGGGCAGGCCGGGGGAGACCCAGTACTTC. It codes for CSVEVGRPGETQYF.

This sequence joins TRBV4-3 and TRBJ1-1, with a weak D call TRBD1 (6 bases). Germline V gives CDR1 LGHNA, CDR2 YSLEER. The CDR3 consists of 14 residues. V lost 3 bases and J 5 bases, leaving 13 bases between the germline ends. CDR3 residues: CASSQLAGATEAFF. The CDR3, as DNA: TGCGCCAGCAGCCAGCTCGCGGGGGCAACTGAAGCTTTCTTT.

This chain links TRBV4-3 with TRBJ2-1; D possibly corresponds to TRBD1 (5 bases). The germline V gene has CDR1 LGHNA and CDR2 YSLEER. V lost 0 bases to trimming and J lost 11 bases, with 14 bases between them. CDR3 length: 14 amino acids. The chain's CDR3 is CASSQEGPGLKQFF. The DNA for the CDR3 is TGCGCCAGCAGCCAAGAGGGGCCAGGGCTTAAGCAGTTCTTC.

This clone was seen more than once but under ten times. V gene TRBV7-2 combines with J gene TRBJ1-1; maybe TRBD1 (5 bases). Trimming cost V 0 bases and J 6 bases, with 17 bases left between them. In germline, CDR1 is SGHTA, CDR2 FQGNSA. The length of the CDR3 is 16 residues. The CDR3 here is CASSLAPWGGTAEAFF. For the CDR3, the DNA is TGTGCCAGCAGCTTAGCGCCTTGGGGGGGTACGGCTGAAGCTTTCTTT.

The J gene is TRBJ2-2, the V gene TRBV19; D ambiguous. Per the germline V gene, CDR1 is LNHDA and CDR2 is SQIVND (reference sequence). Trimming removed 3 bases at V and 4 bases at J, with 12 bases between. This CDR3 has 15 residues. The DNA of the CDR3 is TGTGCCAGTAGTATTGCCAGGATGAGCACCGGGGAGCTGTTTTTT. Translating it yields CASSIARMSTGELFF. Filled out from reference TRBV19 and TRBJ2-2, the complete variable domain reads DGGITQSPKYLFRKEGQNVTLSCEQNLNHDAMYWYRQDPGQGLRLIYYSQIVNDFQKGDIAEGYSVSREKKESFPLTVTSAQKNPTAFYLCASSIARMSTGELFFGEGSRLTVL.

The genes are TRBV6-2 or TRBV6-3 and TRBJ1-1; D remains unclear. The germline V gene has CDR1 MNHEY and CDR2 SVGEGT. The CDR3 is 14 amino acids. V was pared by 5 bases and J by 6 bases, with 16 bases between. The CDR3 region is CASSSRLWESEAFF. The CDR3, as DNA: TGTGCCAGCAGTAGCAGGCTCTGGGAGTCTGAAGCTTTCTTT.

This clone was seen just once. J is TRBJ1-6 and V is TRBV18, with TRBD1 matching over 7 bases. The V gene's germline CDR1 is KGHSH and CDR2 LQKENI. The length of the CDR3 is 15 residues. V was pared by 3 bases and J by 5 bases, with 4 bases of the junction left unmatched. CDR3 in DNA: TGTGCCAGCTCACCTGGGACAGCTGATAATTCACCCCTCCACTTT. It is translated as CASSPGTADNSPLHF.

The chain combines TRBV6-5 with TRBJ1-1; D gene uncertain. The CDR3 totals 16 residues. Germline CDR1 is MNHEY and CDR2 is SVGAGI. V lost 2 bases, J lost 4 bases, and 17 bases lay in between. CDR3 sequence: CASSYATGIRSTEAFF. The CDR3, as DNA: TGTGCCAGCAGTTACGCTACCGGGATAAGGAGCACTGAAGCTTTCTTT.

V usage is TRBV6-5 and J usage is TRBJ1-2; tentatively, D is TRBD1 (6 bases). Germline loops: CDR1 MNHEY, CDR2 SVGAGI. Trimming took off 4 bases at V and 8 bases at J, with 11 bases between the two ends. This CDR3 has 12 amino acids. CDR3 nucleotide sequence: TGTGCCAGCAGTTCCTACAGGGCCGGCTACACCTTC. Translating gives CASSSYRAGYTF.